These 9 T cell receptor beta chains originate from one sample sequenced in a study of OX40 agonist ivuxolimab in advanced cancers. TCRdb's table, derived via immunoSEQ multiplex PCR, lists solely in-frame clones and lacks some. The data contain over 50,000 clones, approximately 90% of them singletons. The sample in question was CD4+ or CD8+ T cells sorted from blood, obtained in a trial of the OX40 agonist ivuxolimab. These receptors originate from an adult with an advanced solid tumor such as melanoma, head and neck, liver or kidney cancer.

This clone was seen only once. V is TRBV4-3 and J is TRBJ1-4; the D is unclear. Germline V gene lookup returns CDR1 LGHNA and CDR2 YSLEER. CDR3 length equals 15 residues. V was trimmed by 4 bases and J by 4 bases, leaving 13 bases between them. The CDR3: CASSRIWTDNEKLFF. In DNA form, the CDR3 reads TGCGCCAGCAGCCGCATATGGACGGATAATGAAAAACTGTTTTTT.

CDR3 in DNA: TGCGCCAGCAGCCCGGGCCTGGGGACTGAAGCTTTCTTT. Protein product: CASSPGLGTEAFF. The J gene is TRBJ1-1, the V gene TRBV4-3; D unresolved. Germline V lookup: CDR1 LGHNA, CDR2 YSLEER. Trimming pared 4 bases from V and 5 bases from J, leaving 11 bases between. This CDR3 region has 13 residues.

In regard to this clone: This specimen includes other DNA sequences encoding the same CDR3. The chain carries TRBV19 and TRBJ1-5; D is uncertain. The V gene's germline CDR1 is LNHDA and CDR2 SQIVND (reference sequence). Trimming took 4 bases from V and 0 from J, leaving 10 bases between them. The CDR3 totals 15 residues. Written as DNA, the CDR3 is TGTGCCAGTAGTACCGGGCATTATAGCAATCAGCCCCAGCATTTT. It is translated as CASSTGHYSNQPQHF.

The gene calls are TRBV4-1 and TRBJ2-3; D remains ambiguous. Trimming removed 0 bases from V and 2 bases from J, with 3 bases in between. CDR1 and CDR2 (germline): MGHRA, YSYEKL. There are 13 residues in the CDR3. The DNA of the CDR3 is TGCGCCAGCAGCCAAGAGGACACAGATACGCAGTATTTT. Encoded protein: CASSQEDTDTQYF.

CDR3 protein: CASSNQETQYF. The CDR3 bases are TGTGCCAGCAGTAACCAAGAGACCCAGTACTTC. This chain links TRBV25-1 with TRBJ2-5; D unresolved. Germline V gene lookup returns CDR1 MGHDK and CDR2 SYGVNS. V was trimmed by 5 bases and J by 0 bases, leaving 1 base between them. CDR3 length: 11 residues.

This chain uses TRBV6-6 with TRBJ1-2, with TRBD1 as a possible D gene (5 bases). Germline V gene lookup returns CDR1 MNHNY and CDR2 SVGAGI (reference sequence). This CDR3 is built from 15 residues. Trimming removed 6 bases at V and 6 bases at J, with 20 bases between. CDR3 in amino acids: CASSNPGTEGDGYTF. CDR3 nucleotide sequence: TGTGCCAGCAGCAACCCCGGGACGGAGGGTGATGGCTACACCTTC.

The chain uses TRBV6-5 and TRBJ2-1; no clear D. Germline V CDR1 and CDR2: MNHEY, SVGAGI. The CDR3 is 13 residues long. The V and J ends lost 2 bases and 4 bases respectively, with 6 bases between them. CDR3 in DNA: TGTGCCAGCAGTTACACAACGTACAATGAGCAGTTCTTC. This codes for CASSYTTYNEQFF.

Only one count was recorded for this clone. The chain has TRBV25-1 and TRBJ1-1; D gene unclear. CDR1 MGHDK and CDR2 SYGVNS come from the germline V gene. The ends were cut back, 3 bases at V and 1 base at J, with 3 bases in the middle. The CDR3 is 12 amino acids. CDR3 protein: CASSEQNTEAFF. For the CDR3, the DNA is TGTGCCAGCAGTGAGCAGAACACTGAAGCTTTCTTT.

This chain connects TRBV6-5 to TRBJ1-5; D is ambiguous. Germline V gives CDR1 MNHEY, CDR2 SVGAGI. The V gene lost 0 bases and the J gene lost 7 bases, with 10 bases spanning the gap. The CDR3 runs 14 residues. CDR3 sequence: CASSYSSLGQPQHF. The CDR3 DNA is TGTGCCAGCAGTTACTCGAGCCTAGGACAGCCCCAGCATTTT.